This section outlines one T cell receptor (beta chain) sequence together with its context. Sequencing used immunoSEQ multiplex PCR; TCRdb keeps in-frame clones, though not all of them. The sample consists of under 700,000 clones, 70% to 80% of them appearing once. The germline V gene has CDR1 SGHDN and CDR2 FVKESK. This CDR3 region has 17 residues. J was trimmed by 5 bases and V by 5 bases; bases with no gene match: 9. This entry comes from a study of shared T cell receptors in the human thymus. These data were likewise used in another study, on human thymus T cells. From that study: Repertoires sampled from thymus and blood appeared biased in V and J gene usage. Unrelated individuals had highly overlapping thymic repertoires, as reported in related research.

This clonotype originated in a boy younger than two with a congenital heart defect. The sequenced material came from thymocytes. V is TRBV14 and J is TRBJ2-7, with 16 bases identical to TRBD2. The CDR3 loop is CASSTGTSGRAMNEQYF. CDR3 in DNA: TGTGCCAGCAGCACCGGGACTAGCGGGAGGGCCATGAACGAGCAGTACTTC.